This T cell receptor beta chain is from a study of CD8+ T cells in alopecia areata. Whole-study findings and limits: Against the mouse data, patients shared TCRs less clearly, possibly for HLA reasons.

About this clone itself: Its antigen remains unidentified.

cDNA serving as the sequencing template came from extracted, reverse transcribed RNA. The table came from immunoSEQ multiplex PCR; TCRdb's copy has only in-frame clones and leaves some out. The table has approximately 150,000 clones, around 55% seen once. This CDR3 is 15 amino acids long. Trimming cost V 4 bases and J 2 bases, with 12 bases left between them. Germline loops: CDR1 SGHRS, CDR2 YFSETQ. The chain uses TRBV5-1 and TRBJ2-2; perhaps TRBD1 as D (6 bases). The TCR sequence derives from a human donor in good health. The specimen was CD4+ T cells sorted from blood. CDR3 nucleotide sequence: TGCGCCAGCAGCACCGGACAGAGAAACACCGGGGAGCTGTTTTTT. Amino acids: CASSTGQRNTGELFF.